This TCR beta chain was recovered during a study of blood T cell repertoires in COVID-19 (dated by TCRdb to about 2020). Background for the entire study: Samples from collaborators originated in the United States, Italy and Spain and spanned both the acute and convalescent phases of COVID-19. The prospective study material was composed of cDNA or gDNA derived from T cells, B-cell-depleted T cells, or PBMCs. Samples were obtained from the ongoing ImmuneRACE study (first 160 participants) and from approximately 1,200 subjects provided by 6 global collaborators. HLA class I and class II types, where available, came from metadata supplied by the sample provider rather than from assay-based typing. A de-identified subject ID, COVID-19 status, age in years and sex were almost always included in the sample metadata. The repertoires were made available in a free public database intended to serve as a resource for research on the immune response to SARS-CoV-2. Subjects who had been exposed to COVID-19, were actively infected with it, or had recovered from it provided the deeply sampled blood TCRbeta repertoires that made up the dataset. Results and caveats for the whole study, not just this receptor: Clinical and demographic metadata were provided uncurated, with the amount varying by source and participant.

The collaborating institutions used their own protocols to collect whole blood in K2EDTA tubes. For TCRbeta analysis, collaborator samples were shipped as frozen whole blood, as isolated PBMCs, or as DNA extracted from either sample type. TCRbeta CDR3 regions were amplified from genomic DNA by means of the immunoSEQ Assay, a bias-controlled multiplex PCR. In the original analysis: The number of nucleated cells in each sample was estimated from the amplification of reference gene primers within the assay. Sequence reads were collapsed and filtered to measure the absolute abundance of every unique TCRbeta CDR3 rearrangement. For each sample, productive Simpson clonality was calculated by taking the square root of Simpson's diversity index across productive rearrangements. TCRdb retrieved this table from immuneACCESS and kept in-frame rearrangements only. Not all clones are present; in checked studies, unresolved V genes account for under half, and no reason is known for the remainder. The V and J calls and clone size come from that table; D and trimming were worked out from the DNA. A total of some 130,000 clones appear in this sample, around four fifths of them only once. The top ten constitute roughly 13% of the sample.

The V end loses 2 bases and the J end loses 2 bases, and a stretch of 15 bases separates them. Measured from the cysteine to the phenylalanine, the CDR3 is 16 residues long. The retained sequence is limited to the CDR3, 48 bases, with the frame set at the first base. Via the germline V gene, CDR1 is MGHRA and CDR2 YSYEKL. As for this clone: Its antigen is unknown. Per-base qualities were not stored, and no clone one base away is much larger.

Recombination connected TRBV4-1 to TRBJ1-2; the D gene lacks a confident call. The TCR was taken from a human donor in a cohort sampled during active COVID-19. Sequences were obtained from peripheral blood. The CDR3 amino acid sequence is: CASSQYHDTANYGYTF. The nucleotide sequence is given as TGCGCCAGCAGCCAATACCACGACACCGCGAACTATGGCTACACCTTC.